Following are 18 T cell receptor beta chains from one sample sequenced in a study of blood T cell repertoires in COVID-19. Using immunoSEQ multiplex PCR, the repertoire was profiled, and TCRdb retains in-frame clones only, with some absent. The sample consists of just over 150,000 clones, 82% of them appearing once. Sequenced sample: peripheral blood. These receptors all come from a middle-aged woman with COVID-19, enrolled during active disease.

The chain joins TRBV19 to TRBJ2-6; a possible D gene is TRBD2 (5 bases). The CDR3 runs 15 residues. The ends were cut back, 3 bases at V and 1 base at J, with 7 bases in the middle. CDR1 is LNHDA and CDR2 is SQIVND in the germline V gene (reference sequence). The CDR3 region is CASSMRVSGANVLTF. Written as DNA, the CDR3 is TGTGCCAGTAGTATGAGGGTATCTGGGGCCAACGTCCTGACTTTC. The entire variable domain, with the rest obtained from reference TRBV19 and TRBJ2-6, is as follows: DGGITQSPKYLFRKEGQNVTLSCEQNLNHDAMYWYRQDPGQGLRLIYYSQIVNDFQKGDIAEGYSVSREKKESFPLTVTSAQKNPTAFYLCASSMRVSGANVLTFGAGSRLTVL.

The CDR3 region is CASSSRLRGFLYEQYF. CDR3 nucleotides: TGTGCCAGCAGTTCTCGCCTCAGGGGGTTTCTCTACGAGCAGTACTTC. This rearrangement joins TRBV28 to TRBJ2-7, with 7 bases identical to TRBD1. The trim removed 4 bases at V and 3 bases at J, leaving 12 bases unmatched. The CDR3 length is 16 residues. Germline CDR1 and CDR2: MDHEN and SYDVKM.

This clone was recorded once. The chain is built from TRBV29-1 and TRBJ1-2; 9 nucleotides line up with TRBD1. This CDR3 region has 16 residues. The V segment lost 4 bases and the J segment 0 bases; nucleotides outside the gene matches: 9. Per the germline V gene, CDR1 is SQVTM and CDR2 is ANQGSEA. The CDR3 here is CSVGPGTGPPNYGYTF. CDR3 DNA: TGCAGCGTTGGTCCCGGGACAGGGCCCCCTAACTATGGCTACACCTTC.

The V call is TRBV19, the J call TRBJ2-7; a weak D match, TRBD1 (5 bases). V gave up 2 bases and J gave up 2 bases, with 19 bases separating them. The CDR3 has 17 amino acids. The germline V gene encodes CDR1 LNHDA and CDR2 SQIVND (reference sequence). The CDR3 nucleotides are TGTGCCAGTAGTATATCTGATGGGGCAGGGCAACCCTACGAGCAGTACTTC. Its translation: CASSISDGAGQPYEQYF.

The CDR3 coding sequence is TGTGCCAGTAGTCGAGACAGGGGGGACACAGATACGCAGTATTTT. Translation: CASSRDRGDTDTQYF. V gene TRBV19 combines with J gene TRBJ2-3, with 9 nucleotides matching TRBD1. Germline CDR1 is LNHDA and CDR2 is SQIVND (reference sequence). The length of the CDR3 is 15 residues. Unmatched junction bases numbered 5, after V lost 5 bases and J lost 2 bases.

The rearrangement links TRBV19 to TRBJ2-3; TRBD2 is a possible D gene (5 bases). This CDR3 contains 17 residues. V lost 1 base, J lost 2 bases, and 16 bases lay in between. Germline-derived CDR1 and CDR2 are LNHDA and SQIVND (reference sequence). The CDR3 is CASSIVLGVPPTDTQYF. The CDR3 coding sequence is TGTGCCAGTAGTATAGTGTTGGGAGTCCCCCCCACAGATACGCAGTATTTT.

The chain uses TRBV6-2 or TRBV6-3 and TRBJ2-2, with a weak D call TRBD1 (5 bases). The V end lost 2 bases, the J end lost 6 bases, and 7 bases lay between the germline ends. The CDR3 spans 13 residues. Germline V CDR1 and CDR2: MNHEY, SVGEGT. The CDR3 loop is CASSYVGPGELFF. The CDR3 DNA reads TGTGCCAGCAGTTACGTGGGGCCCGGGGAGCTGTTTTTT.

This chain joins TRBV5-6 and TRBJ2-4; 7 bases are shared with TRBD2. Germline V gene lookup returns CDR1 SGHDT and CDR2 YYEEEE. The CDR3 is 18 residues long. The junction had 13 bases not matched to a gene; V was cut back by 1 base and J by 3 bases. CDR3 in amino acids: CASSLMELARAYKNIQYF. CDR3 coding DNA: TGTGCCAGCAGCTTGATGGAACTAGCGAGGGCCTACAAAAACATTCAGTACTTC. The full variable domain, completed using reference TRBV5-6 and TRBJ2-4, is DAGVTQSPTHLIKTRGQQVTLRCSPKSGHDTVSWYQQALGQGPQFIFQYYEEEERQRGNFPDRFSGHQFPNYSSELNVNALLLGDSALYLCASSLMELARAYKNIQYFGAGTRLSVL.

V usage is TRBV6-5 and J usage is TRBJ2-5; D remains ambiguous. The V and J ends lost 7 bases and 5 bases respectively, with 14 bases between them. The CDR3 contains 13 residues. Germline V gene sequence: CDR1 MNHEY, CDR2 SVGAGI. CDR3 region: CASMLARAETQYF. CDR3 nucleotide sequence: TGTGCCAGCATGCTGGCTAGAGCTGAGACCCAGTACTTC.

This rearrangement joins TRBV25-1 to TRBJ1-6; the D gene is possibly TRBD1 (5 bases). The CDR3 covers 14 residues. V was cut by 4 bases and J by 4 bases, with 8 bases left in between. Germline V gives CDR1 MGHDK, CDR2 SYGVNS. CDR3 DNA sequence: TGTGCCAGCAGTGGTGACAGTTATAATTCACCCCTCCACTTT. This translates into CASSGDSYNSPLHF.

This clone was picked up a small number of times. The chain has TRBV5-6 and TRBJ2-7, with TRBD1 matching over 7 bases. The V gene end was trimmed by 4 bases and the J gene end by 0 bases; junction bases not matched to a gene: 4. The CDR3 contains 14 residues. Germline loops: CDR1 SGHDT, CDR2 YYEEEE. CDR3 sequence: CASSPDRASYEQYF. The DNA of the CDR3 is TGTGCCAGCAGCCCCGACAGGGCCTCCTACGAGCAGTACTTC.

This chain uses TRBV11-2 with TRBJ2-7, with 7 bases matching TRBD1. The CDR3 has 14 residues. Germline V gene data show CDR1 as SGHAT and CDR2 as FQNNGV. The junction had 7 bases not matched to a gene; V was cut back by 5 bases and J by 3 bases. CDR3 amino acids: CASSPRGRVYEQYV. For the CDR3, the DNA is TGTGCCAGCAGCCCGAGGGGGCGGGTCTACGAGCAGTACGTC.

This clone was counted once. This chain links TRBV28 with TRBJ1-3; no reliable D call. Deletions cut 4 bases from V and 0 bases from J, with 13 bases between. Germline-derived CDR1 and CDR2 are MDHEN and SYDVKM. CDR3 length equals 16 residues. The CDR3 nucleotides read TGTGCCAGCAGTTCCCGAGCGGGAAGCTCTGGAAACACCATATATTTT. Translated: CASSSRAGSSGNTIYF.

DNA for the CDR3: TGTGCCAGCAGCCACCTAAGAGCGGGGAGTCTAGTCTCTGGGGCCAACGTCCTGACTTTC. This encodes CASSHLRAGSLVSGANVLTF. V is TRBV3-1 (or the pseudogene TRBV3-2) and J is TRBJ2-6; 7 positions match TRBD2. Per germline, CDR1 LGHDT and CDR2 YNNKEL (reference sequence). With V trimmed by 3 bases and J by 0 bases, 14 bases remained unmatched. The CDR3 contains 20 residues.

The chain has TRBV11-2 and TRBJ1-6; TRBD1 agrees at 8 bases. This CDR3 comprises 15 residues. The germline V gene has CDR1 SGHAT and CDR2 FQNNGV. Germline trimming cut 5 bases from V and 6 bases from J; bases unmatched to any gene: 6. DNA of the CDR3: TGTGCCAGCAGCACCGGACAGGGCCGTAATTCACCCCTCCACTTT. As protein: CASSTGQGRNSPLHF.

This chain's CDR3 is CASSLKGLGAVGYGYTF. CDR3 coding DNA: TGTGCCAGCAGCTTAAAGGGTCTGGGGGCGGTAGGCTATGGCTACACCTTC. The chain recombines TRBV7-3 with TRBJ1-2; D may be TRBD1 (6 bases). Germline V gene sequence: CDR1 SGHTA, CDR2 FQGTGA. V lost 1 base to trimming and J lost 4 bases, with 19 bases between them. CDR3 length: 17 amino acids.

The J gene is TRBJ1-2, the V gene TRBV12-3 or TRBV12-4; 7 bases match TRBD1. After removal of 6 bases from V and 5 bases from J, the junction contained 6 bases not matched to a gene. The CDR3 loop spans 13 amino acids. In nucleotides, the CDR3 is TGTGCCAGCAGGCTGACAGGGACGTATGGCTACACCTTC. Encoded protein: CASRLTGTYGYTF.

The gene calls are TRBV19 and TRBJ2-5; TRBD1 aligns across 9 bases. The CDR3 length is 17 residues. From germline, CDR1 is LNHDA and CDR2 SQIVND (reference sequence). Trimming cost V 0 bases and J 2 bases; bases outside gene matches: 7. Written as DNA, the CDR3 is TGTGCCAGTAGTATAGACAGCCCGGGACAGGGACAAGAGACCCAGTACTTC. As protein: CASSIDSPGQGQETQYF. The full variable domain, in which reference TRBV19 and TRBJ2-5 provide the parts outside the CDR3, is DGGITQSPKYLFRKEGQNVTLSCEQNLNHDAMYWYRQDPGQGLRLIYYSQIVNDFQKGDIAEGYSVSREKKESFPLTVTSAQKNPTAFYLCASSIDSPGQGQETQYFGPGTRLLVL.